The 30 T cell receptor beta chains below were found in one sample sequenced in a study of blood T cell repertoires in COVID-19. The assay was immunoSEQ multiplex PCR, and TCRdb's table has in-frame clones only and misses some. The sample holds 110,000 to 150,000 clones, roughly 78% seen once. The sequencing sample was made of PBMCs or T cells enriched from blood (not recorded which). The receptors here all came from a woman between 45 and 60 years old who had recovered from COVID-19.

The chain has TRBV12-3 or TRBV12-4 and TRBJ1-3; no definite D call. CDR3 size: 12 residues. CDR3 bases: TGTGGGACGGGGAACTCTGGAAACACCATATATTTT. It translates to CGTGNSGNTIYF.

The genes are TRBV2 and TRBJ1-3; weak D call: TRBD1 (6 bases). Trimming left V 7 bases short and J 3 bases short, with 13 bases between. CDR1 SNHLY and CDR2 FYNNEI come from the germline V gene. This CDR3 region has 14 residues. The CDR3 DNA follows: TGTGCCAGCAATTTCGCAGGGGTTGGAAACACCATATATTTT. Protein sequence: CASNFAGVGNTIYF.

This chain links TRBV11-1 with TRBJ2-3; 8 positions agree with TRBD2. Germline assignment: CDR1 SGHAT and CDR2 FQDESV (reference sequence). This CDR3 has 16 amino acids. V shed 3 bases and J 2 bases; nucleotides not matched to a gene: 7. CDR3 DNA sequence: TGTGCCAGCAGCTTCACCCGGGGGGGTTCCACAGATACGCAGTATTTT. Residues: CASSFTRGGSTDTQYF.

This clone was picked up a small number of times. This chain joins TRBV10-1 and TRBJ1-5; no clear D. The length of the CDR3 is 13 residues. Germline lookup yields CDR1 WNHNN and CDR2 SYGVQD (reference sequence). Trimming shortened V by 5 bases and J by 3 bases, and 8 bases separated the two germline ends. The CDR3 here is CASSPADNQPQHF. CDR3 coding DNA: TGCGCCAGCAGTCCCGCAGACAATCAGCCCCAGCATTTT.

This sequence joins TRBV14 and TRBJ2-5; D is ambiguous. The V gene's germline CDR1 is SGHDN and CDR2 FVKESK. Trimming stripped 4 bases from V and 3 bases from J, with 9 bases between. The CDR3 consists of 13 residues. The CDR3 spells CASSRERKETQYF. CDR3 DNA sequence: TGTGCCAGCAGCCGTGAGAGAAAAGAGACCCAGTACTTC.

This clone was counted a single time. V and J are TRBV9 and TRBJ1-3; tentative D call: TRBD1 (6 bases). Per germline, CDR1 SGDLS and CDR2 YYNGEE. The ends were cut back, 3 bases at V and 4 bases at J, with 14 bases in the middle. The CDR3 has 15 amino acids. CDR3 residues: CASSATQGLGNTIYF. The CDR3 nucleotides read TGTGCCAGCAGCGCAACCCAGGGGCTGGGAAACACCATATATTTT.

The genes are TRBV15 and TRBJ1-1, with D hard to call. V lost 5 bases to trimming and J lost 5 bases, with 6 bases between them. The CDR3 contains 11 residues. Per germline, CDR1 LNHNV and CDR2 YYDKDF (reference sequence). CDR3 in DNA: TGTGCCACCAGCCACCTAACTGAAGCTTTCTTT. As protein: CATSHLTEAFF.

The V call is TRBV9, the J call TRBJ1-6; maybe TRBD1 (6 bases). V lost 3 bases, J lost 2 bases, and 12 bases lay in between. Germline values: CDR1 SGDLS, CDR2 YYNGEE. The CDR3 loop spans 16 amino acids. CDR3 amino acids: CASSAYREPYNSPLHF. The DNA for the CDR3 is TGTGCCAGCAGCGCATACAGGGAGCCCTATAATTCACCCCTCCACTTT.

The chain joins TRBV6-1 to TRBJ2-3; D not certain. The CDR3 covers 14 residues. The germline V gene encodes CDR1 MNHNS and CDR2 SASEGT. The ends were cut back, 2 bases at V and 3 bases at J, with 9 bases in the middle. The CDR3 DNA sequence: TGTGCCAGCAGTGAACGGCTAGGTACAGATACGCAGTATTTT. It yields the protein CASSERLGTDTQYF.

The gene calls are TRBV5-6 and TRBJ1-4; possible D gene TRBD1, 6 bases. Germline CDR1 and CDR2: SGHDT and YYEEEE. The CDR3 loop spans 15 amino acids. V was trimmed by 4 bases and J by 4 bases, leaving 14 bases between them. This CDR3 reads CASSTPGHSNEKLFF. The CDR3 DNA reads TGTGCCAGCAGCACTCCGGGACACAGTAATGAAAAACTGTTTTTT. Using reference TRBV5-6 and TRBJ1-4 for the parts outside the CDR3, the full variable domain is DAGVTQSPTHLIKTRGQQVTLRCSPKSGHDTVSWYQQALGQGPQFIFQYYEEEERQRGNFPDRFSGHQFPNYSSELNVNALLLGDSALYLCASSTPGHSNEKLFFGSGTQLSVL.

This clone was counted between two and nine times. The rearrangement links TRBV2 to TRBJ2-7, with a weak D call TRBD1 (5 bases). This CDR3 region has 13 residues. The germline gives CDR1 SNHLY, CDR2 FYNNEI. The V end was cut by 8 bases, the J end by 2 bases, with 13 bases between. The CDR3 reads CASSGILTYEQYV. As DNA, the CDR3 is TGTGCCAGCTCAGGGATACTCACCTACGAGCAGTACGTC.

V usage is TRBV11-3 and J usage is TRBJ2-2, with D possibly being TRBD2 (5 bases). V lost 0 bases and J lost 8, with 10 bases in between. The CDR3 contains 14 residues. CDR1 and CDR2 from the germline V gene are SGHNT and YENEEA. CDR3 nucleotides: TGTGCCAGCAGCTTAGATCCGGGATGGGGGGAGCTGTTTTTT. Amino acids: CASSLDPGWGELFF.

The V and J genes are TRBV16 and TRBJ1-1; a weak D match, TRBD1 (5 bases). Trimming took off 1 base at V and 6 bases at J, with 15 bases between the two ends. The length of the CDR3 is 15 residues. CDR1 and CDR2 (germline): KGHSY, FQNENV. For the CDR3, the DNA is TGTGCCAGCAGCCAATACGGGGGTACACTCGCTGAAGCTTTCTTT. Amino acid sequence: CASSQYGGTLAEAFF.

This sequence joins TRBV12-3 or TRBV12-4 and TRBJ1-6; D uncertain. V lost 5 bases and J lost 6, with 8 bases in between. The CDR3 is made up of 13 amino acids. The CDR3 is CASSTAANSPLHF. The CDR3 bases are TGTGCCAGCAGTACAGCCGCTAATTCACCCCTCCACTTT.

The chain recombines TRBV19 with TRBJ2-1, with D tentatively TRBD1 (5 bases). V gave up 7 bases and J gave up 7 bases, with 17 bases separating them. The CDR3 has 14 amino acids. The germline V gene has CDR1 LNHDA and CDR2 SQIVND (reference sequence). The CDR3 region is CASIGVGVRNEQFF. CDR3 in DNA: TGTGCCAGTATAGGGGTAGGCGTGCGAAATGAGCAGTTCTTC.

The chain links TRBV29-1 to TRBJ1-4, with D hard to call. This CDR3 contains 13 residues. The V end lost 7 bases, the J end lost 8 bases, and 17 bases lay between the germline ends. In germline, CDR1 is SQVTM, CDR2 ANQGSEA. CDR3 in DNA: TGCAGCGCTAACAAAGCTCGCGGGGAAAAACTGTTTTTT. Its translation is CSANKARGEKLFF.

This clone was counted only a few times. The V gene is TRBV11-2, the J gene TRBJ2-2; 10 bases map to TRBD1. Unmatched junction bases numbered 3, after V lost 5 bases and J lost 3 bases. From germline, CDR1 is SGHAT and CDR2 FQNNGV. CDR3 length: 15 residues. The CDR3 protein is CASSIGTGDTGELFF. The CDR3 coding sequence is TGTGCCAGCAGCATAGGGACAGGGGACACCGGGGAGCTGTTTTTT.

A word on this clone: This sample also contains other DNA sequences that code for the same CDR3. The chain couples TRBV2 to TRBJ1-3; TRBD1 agrees at 7 bases. Trimming at V came to 6 bases and at J to 2 bases, leaving 1 base not matched to a gene. CDR1 SNHLY and CDR2 FYNNEI come from the germline V gene. The CDR3 has 13 residues. CDR3 region: CASSTGAGNTIYF. CDR3 nucleotides: TGTGCCAGCAGCACAGGGGCTGGAAACACCATATATTTT.

This chain connects TRBV5-3 to TRBJ2-7, with 7 positions matching TRBD1. TRBV5-3 counts as an open reading frame of uncertain function. Trimming cost V 5 bases and J 7 bases; bases outside gene matches: 12. This CDR3 contains 14 residues. The CDR3 here is CARSFNRGPLEQYV. As DNA, the CDR3 is TGTGCCAGAAGTTTTAACAGGGGCCCCTTAGAGCAGTACGTC.

The J gene is TRBJ2-7, the V gene TRBV27, with D tentatively TRBD1 (6 bases). The CDR3 runs 13 residues. Germline CDR1 and CDR2: MNHEY and SMNVEV (reference sequence). The ends were cut back, 6 bases at V and 6 bases at J, with 15 bases in the middle. Here the CDR3 reads CASRPDRWGEQYF. The CDR3 DNA reads TGTGCCAGCAGACCGGACAGATGGGGCGAGCAGTACTTC.

The gene calls are TRBV5-1 and TRBJ2-1; a weak D match, TRBD1 (6 bases). Trimming removed 2 bases at V and 7 bases at J, with 10 bases between. The CDR3 totals 13 residues. Germline V gene data show CDR1 as SGHRS and CDR2 as YFSETQ. The CDR3 here is CASSFTGSNEQFF. The CDR3 DNA follows: TGCGCCAGCAGCTTTACAGGGAGTAATGAGCAGTTCTTC.

This rearrangement joins TRBV7-6 to TRBJ2-2, with D maybe TRBD1 (6 bases). Trimming stripped 5 bases from V and 4 bases from J, with 14 bases between. This CDR3 has 15 amino acids. Germline CDR1 SGHVS, CDR2 FNYEAQ. The DNA of the CDR3 is TGTGCCAGCAGCCAACCGGGACAACTCACCGGGGAGCTGTTTTTT. Residues: CASSQPGQLTGELFF.

The chain is built from TRBV19 and TRBJ1-5; D is perhaps TRBD1 (5 bases). Per germline, CDR1 LNHDA and CDR2 SQIVND (reference sequence). This CDR3 has 16 amino acids. Trimming pared 0 bases from V and 2 bases from J, leaving 11 bases between. The CDR3 DNA reads TGTGCCAGTAGTATAGAGGTGACAGTTGGCAATCAGCCCCAGCATTTT. Translated, it gives CASSIEVTVGNQPQHF.

This clone was picked up a small number of times. The chain uses TRBV4-1 and TRBJ2-4, with 9 bases fitting TRBD1. V shed 3 bases and J 6 bases; nucleotides not matched to a gene: 0. The CDR3 totals 13 residues. The V gene's germline CDR1 is MGHRA and CDR2 YSYEKL. The CDR3 sequence is CASSQDRGNIQYF. For the CDR3, the DNA is TGCGCCAGCAGCCAGGACAGGGGAAACATTCAGTACTTC.

The chain combines TRBV5-4 with TRBJ1-1, with 9 bases matching TRBD1. Losses at the gene ends were 3 bases for V and 0 bases for J; bases not matched to a gene: 6. The germline gives CDR1 SGHNT, CDR2 YYREEE (reference sequence). The CDR3 is 16 residues long. For the CDR3, the DNA is TGTGCCAGCAGCTCTCGGACAGGGGCCATGAACACTGAAGCTTTCTTT. Translating gives CASSSRTGAMNTEAFF.

Written as DNA, the CDR3 is TGTGCCAGCAGCCAAACCGGAAGGACAGCTAACTATGGCTACACCTTC. It yields the protein CASSQTGRTANYGYTF. The chain is built from TRBV3-1 (or the pseudogene TRBV3-2) and TRBJ1-2, with D possibly TRBD1 on 6 matching bases. V was pared by 2 bases and J by 0 bases, with 13 bases between. Per the germline V gene, CDR1 is LGHDT and CDR2 is YNNKEL (reference sequence). The CDR3 has 16 amino acids.

The rearrangement uses TRBV2 and TRBJ2-3, with D hard to call. Germline assignment: CDR1 SNHLY and CDR2 FYNNEI. The CDR3 is 12 residues long. V lost 8 bases to trimming and J lost 4 bases, with 10 bases between them. In DNA form, the CDR3 reads TGTGCCAGCCGCCCTAGGTCAGATACGCAGTATTTT. Translation: CASRPRSDTQYF.

The chain has TRBV7-9 and TRBJ1-1; D perhaps matches TRBD1 (5 bases). The CDR3 is 13 residues long. V was pared by 4 bases and J by 5 bases, with 11 bases between. From germline, CDR1 is SEHNR and CDR2 FQNEAQ (reference sequence). This CDR3 is CASSSFQGTEAFF. CDR3 sequence (DNA): TGTGCCAGCAGCTCATTTCAGGGAACTGAAGCTTTCTTT.

This clone was detected only a few times. The V and J genes are TRBV5-8 and TRBJ1-1; D call uncertain. Trimming stripped 1 base from V and 9 bases from J, with 10 bases between. Germline assignment: CDR1 SGHTS and CDR2 YDEGEE. This CDR3 region has 12 residues. The CDR3 protein is CASSLLLQKAFF. DNA of the CDR3: TGTGCCAGCAGCTTGTTGTTACAGAAAGCTTTCTTT.

The sample holds one count of this clone. This chain's CDR3 is CASSEMPGGNTEAFF. The CDR3 DNA reads as TGTGCCAGCAGTGAAATGCCCGGGGGGAACACTGAAGCTTTCTTT. The chain uses TRBV6-1 and TRBJ1-1, with a weak D call TRBD1 (5 bases). Per the germline V gene, CDR1 is MNHNS and CDR2 is SASEGT. The CDR3 is made up of 15 amino acids. V lost 2 bases and J 1 base, leaving 11 bases between the germline ends.